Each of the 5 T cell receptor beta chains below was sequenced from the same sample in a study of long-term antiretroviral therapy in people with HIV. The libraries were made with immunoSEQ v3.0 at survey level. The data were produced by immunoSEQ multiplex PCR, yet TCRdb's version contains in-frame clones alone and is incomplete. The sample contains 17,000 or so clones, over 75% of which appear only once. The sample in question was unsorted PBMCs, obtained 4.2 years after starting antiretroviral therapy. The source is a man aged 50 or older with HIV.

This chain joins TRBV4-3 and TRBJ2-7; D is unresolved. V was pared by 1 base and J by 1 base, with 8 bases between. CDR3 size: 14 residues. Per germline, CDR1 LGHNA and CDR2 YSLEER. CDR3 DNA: TGCGCCAGCAGCCAAGGGTACGGTTCCTACGAGCAGTACTTC. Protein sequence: CASSQGYGSYEQYF.

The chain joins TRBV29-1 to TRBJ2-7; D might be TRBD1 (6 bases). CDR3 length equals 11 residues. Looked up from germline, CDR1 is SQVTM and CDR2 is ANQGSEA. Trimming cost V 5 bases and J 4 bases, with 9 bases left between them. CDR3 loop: CSVPQGYEQYF. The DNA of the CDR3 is TGCAGCGTTCCCCAGGGGTACGAGCAGTACTTC.

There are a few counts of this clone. The CDR3 loop is CSVDPRTDTQYF. The CDR3 region has the DNA TGCAGCGTTGACCCGCGCACAGATACGCAGTATTTT. The chain carries TRBV29-1 and TRBJ2-3; no clear D gene. Germline V gives CDR1 SQVTM, CDR2 ANQGSEA. V was shortened by 3 bases and J by 1 base, with 5 bases between the two germline ends. The length of the CDR3 is 12 residues.

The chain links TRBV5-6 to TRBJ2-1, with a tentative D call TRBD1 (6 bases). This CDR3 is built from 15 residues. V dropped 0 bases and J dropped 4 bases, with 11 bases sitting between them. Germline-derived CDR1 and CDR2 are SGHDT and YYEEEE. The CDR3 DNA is TGTGCCAGCAGCTTGGCCCAGGGGAGATACAATGAGCAGTTCTTC. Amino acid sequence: CASSLAQGRYNEQFF.

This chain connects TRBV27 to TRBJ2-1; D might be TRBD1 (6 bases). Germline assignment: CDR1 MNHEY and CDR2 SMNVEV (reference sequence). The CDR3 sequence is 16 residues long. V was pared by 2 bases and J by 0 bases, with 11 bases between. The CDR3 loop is CASSLRGTSSYNEQFF. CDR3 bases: TGTGCCAGCAGTTTAAGGGGGACAAGCTCCTACAATGAGCAGTTCTTC.